These T cell receptor beta chains were read from a single sample in a study of OX40 agonist ivuxolimab in advanced cancers. Measured with immunoSEQ multiplex PCR; TCRdb has only the in-frame clones, and not every one. In the table there are tens of thousands of clones, just under 80% of which are singletons. The source material was CD4+ or CD8+ T cells sorted from blood, sampled in a trial of the OX40 agonist ivuxolimab. The receptors derive from an adult with an advanced solid tumor such as melanoma, head and neck, liver or kidney cancer. The CDR3 runs from the conserved cysteine through the conserved F or W. A D gene is named only where the DNA matches it firmly. Size is stated for part of the rows, as once, few or many counts, or as a class when the clone is expanded.

TRBJ2-7 | TRBD2 | NA | TRBV25-1 | TGTGCCAGCAGCCACCGACTAGCGGGGGCCTACGAGCAGTACTTC | CASSHRLAGAYEQYF
TRBJ2-1 | NA | NA | TRBV27 | TGTGCCAGCAGAGACGGGAACTCCTACAATGAGCAGTTCTTC | CASRDGNSYNEQFF
TRBJ2-7 | TRBD2 | NA | TRBV27 | TGTGCCAGCCCTCCTAGCGGGAGGGCCGGCGAGCAGTACTTC | CASPPSGRAGEQYF
TRBJ2-7 | TRBD1 | NA | TRBV5-8 | TGTGCCAGCAGCTTGGGACAGGGGACGATCGCCGAGCAGTACTTC | CASSLGQGTIAEQYF
TRBJ2-5 | TRBD1 | NA | TRBV5-1 | TGCGCCAGCAGCTTACTCGGGACAGAGCTTTTAGAGACCCAGTACTTC | CASSLLGTELLETQYF
TRBJ1-1 | NA | NA | TRBV6-5 | TGTGCCAGCAGTTACACATCAACAGTGAGGAACACTGAAGCTTTCTTT | CASSYTSTVRNTEAFF
TRBJ1-1 | TRBD1 | NA | TRBV5-4 | TGTGCCAGCAGCCTCGGGACAGGGGGAACTGAAGCTTTCTTT | CASSLGTGGTEAFF
TRBJ2-7 | NA | NA | TRBV29-1 | TGCAGCGTTACCGACCCGGGACGCAGCTCCTACGAGCAGTACTTC | CSVTDPGRSSYEQYF
TRBJ2-2 | NA | NA | TRBV7-9 | TGTGCCAAACCGGGACTGTCGAACACCGGGGAGCTGTTTTTT | CAKPGLSNTGELFF
TRBJ1-3 | NA | NA | TRBV4-3 | TGCGCCAGCAGCCGGGCAGGGGGAAACACCATATATTTT | CASSRAGGNTIYF
TRBJ2-5 | NA | NA | TRBV29-1 | TGCAGCGTTACAGGGTGGGGAGAGACCCAGTACTTC | CSVTGWGETQYF
TRBJ2-3 | NA | NA | TRBV28 | TGTGCCAGCAGTTTAGGCGGTTTGGCAGATACGCAGTATTTT | CASSLGGLADTQYF
TRBJ2-3 | NA | NA | TRBV4-3 | TGCGCCAGCAGCCAAGTAGGGACGATGAGCACAGATACGCAGTATTTT | CASSQVGTMSTDTQYF
TRBJ1-1 | TRBD1 | NA | TRBV19 | TGTGCCAGTAGTACACGGACAGGTTACACTGAAGCTTTCTTT | CASSTRTGYTEAFF
TRBJ2-5 | TRBD1 | NA | TRBV10-2 | TGCGCCAGCAGTGAGGGGGACAGGGTACGGCAGACCCAGTACTTC | CASSEGDRVRQTQYF
TRBJ2-7 | NA | NA | TRBV7-2 | TGTGCCAGCAGCCCCCCGGGTCGGGGCCCTGGCCATTTTGGCGAGCAGTACTTC | CASSPPGRGPGHFGEQYF
TRBJ2-5 | TRBD2 | NA | TRBV5-1 | TGCGCCAGCTCTCCGGGAGGGGAAAAAGAGACCCAGTACTTC | CASSPGGEKETQYF
TRBJ1-1 | TRBD1 | few | TRBV11-2 | TGTGCCAGCAGCCGGGACAGGGGCGGCACTGAAGCTTTCTTT | CASSRDRGGTEAFF
TRBJ2-5 | NA | NA | TRBV7-9 | TGTGCCAGCAGCTATAGCCTGGACTTGTATAAAGAGACCCAGTACTTC | CASSYSLDLYKETQYF
TRBJ2-7 | NA | NA | TRBV13 | TGTGCCAGCAGCTTTAGATCGACTTACGAGCAGTACTTC | CASSFRSTYEQYF
TRBJ1-4 | NA | NA | TRBV2 | TGTGCCAGCAGTGGGGGCAGGGTCGGTGAAAAACTGTTTTTT | CASSGGRVGEKLFF
TRBJ2-1 | TRBD2 | once | TRBV5-5 | TGTGCCAGCAGCTTGGGGACTAGCGGAGCCTACAATGAGCAGTTCTTC | CASSLGTSGAYNEQFF
TRBJ1-3 | NA | NA | TRBV18 | TGTGCCAGCTCACCACCGGGGGGTAGAGGAAACACCATATATTTT | CASSPPGGRGNTIYF
TRBJ1-2 | TRBD1 | NA | TRBV28 | TGTGCCACCATCACAGGGGGCGTACTTGGCTACACCTTC | CATITGGVLGYTF